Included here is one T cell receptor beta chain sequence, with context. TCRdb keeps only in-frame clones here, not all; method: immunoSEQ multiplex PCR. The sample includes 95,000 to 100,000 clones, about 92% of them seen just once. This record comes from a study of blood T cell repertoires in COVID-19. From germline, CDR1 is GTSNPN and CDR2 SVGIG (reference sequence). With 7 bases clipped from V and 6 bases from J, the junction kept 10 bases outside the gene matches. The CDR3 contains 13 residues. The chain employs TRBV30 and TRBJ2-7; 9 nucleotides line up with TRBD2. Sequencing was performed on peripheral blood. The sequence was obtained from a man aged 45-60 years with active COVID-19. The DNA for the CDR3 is TGTGCCTTCTTGTTAGCGGGAGAACGCGAGCAGTACTTC. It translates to CAFLLAGEREQYF.